This is a list of T cell receptor beta chains from one sample in a study of cytomegalovirus exposure and HLA in healthy donors. Libraries were prepared by immunoSEQ multiplex PCR; TCRdb keeps only in-frame clonotypes and omits some of them. Of 120,000 or so clones listed, roughly 70% are singletons. Sequencing was carried out using PBMCs. The receptors stem from a woman between 50 and 59 years old in good health and CMV-seropositive. Both conserved end residues are part of each CDR3. Each record gives: clone size, J gene, V gene, CDR3 protein. Clone sizes are given selectively: once, few, many, or a class where the clone is expanded.

>NA|TRBJ2-3|TRBV10-2
CASSPTSGGRDTQYF
>NA|TRBJ2-1|TRBV4-2
CASSQVWQGNGEQFF
>NA|TRBJ2-5|TRBV11-2
CASSLFHSRETQYF
>NA|TRBJ1-1|TRBV10-1
CASSMWEATEAFF
>NA|TRBJ2-7|TRBV29-1
CSVEGTGYEQYF
>NA|TRBJ1-5|TRBV4-3
CASSPGVTVASNQPQHF
>NA|TRBJ1-5|TRBV6-1
CASSGGQGEQPQHF
>NA|TRBJ2-3|TRBV7-2
CASSHGQSSDTQYF
>once|TRBJ2-3|TRBV7-8
CASSTETQLDTQYF
>NA|TRBJ2-1|TRBV27
CASWSRLIHNEQFF
>NA|TRBJ2-1|TRBV19
CASSTGLAQGNEQFF
>NA|TRBJ1-2|TRBV6-5
CASSPRGPNYGYTF
>NA|TRBJ2-7|TRBV29-1
CSVEVVGHSTSFEQYF
>NA|TRBJ2-1|TRBV7-3
CASSLTGTGSGEQFF
>NA|TRBJ2-1|TRBV21-1
CASSKNGGNEQFF
>NA|TRBJ1-5|TRBV6-1
CASSEARVFSWTQHF
>NA|TRBJ2-5|TRBV25-1
CASSDSITQETQYF
>NA|TRBJ2-6|TRBV5-6
CASRGQGSSGANVLTF
>NA|TRBJ2-1|TRBV4-2
CASSQDRQSSSYNEQFF
>few|TRBJ1-4|TRBV5-6
CASSQGGVVGKLFF
>NA|TRBJ2-5|TRBV7-9
CASSQEETQYF
>NA|TRBJ2-7|TRBV6-6
CASSYPSAGGNYEQYF
>NA|TRBJ1-4|TRBV30
CAWNRDGEKLFF
>NA|TRBJ1-5|TRBV5-1
CASSSTGQNNQPQHF
>NA|TRBJ2-7|TRBV7-2
CASSLSGTGSYEQYF
>NA|TRBJ2-7|TRBV7-2
CASSLVSGRNYEQYF
>NA|TRBJ1-6|TRBV5-5
CASSGGTGNSPLHF
>NA|TRBJ1-3|TRBV6-1
CATPGLPSSGNTIYF
>NA|TRBJ1-5|TRBV2
CASSESGKGRNQPQHF
>NA|TRBJ2-7|TRBV28
CASSFPLDEQYF
>few|TRBJ2-7|TRBV11-2
CASSIRGRDSFYEQYF
>NA|TRBJ1-6|TRBV4-2
CASSLQGYNSPLHF
>once|TRBJ1-2|TRBV7-3
CASSESGGNGYTF
>NA|TRBJ1-2|TRBV6-1
CASSAQTGGFGNYGYTF
>few|TRBJ2-1|TRBV6-1
CASSELAGVEDEQFF
>NA|TRBJ1-2|TRBV6-1
CASSERGTANYGYTF
>NA|TRBJ2-1|TRBV29-1
CSVTTGLAEQFF
>once|TRBJ2-1|TRBV19
CASMKQRGYGLSSYNEQFF
>NA|TRBJ2-7|TRBV29-1
CSVALALDNYEQYF
>NA|TRBJ2-4|TRBV7-9
CASSLENIQYF
>NA|TRBJ1-6|TRBV6-4
CASRELPGQGNSPLHF
>NA|TRBJ1-1|TRBV11-2
CASSPQGQGNTEAFF
>NA|TRBJ2-3|TRBV29-1
CSVDDWRPGANTDTQYF
>NA|TRBJ1-2|TRBV7-2
CASSLGTAIYGYTF
>once|TRBJ1-5|TRBV7-2
CASSPQGNQPQHF
>NA|TRBJ2-2|TRBV19
CASSMLQGFGELFF
>NA|TRBJ1-1|TRBV21-1
CASSNRENTEAFF
>once|TRBJ1-1|TRBV5-6
CASSEGQGKVSNTEAFF
>NA|TRBJ2-1|TRBV5-1
CASSSSGTGGRGVLF
>once|TRBJ1-1|TRBV2
CASSAGSRQGSSTEAFF
>NA|TRBJ1-4|TRBV7-9
CASSHSEKLFF
>NA|TRBJ1-2|TRBV7-2
CASSTALDRGRGYTF
>NA|TRBJ2-3|TRBV7-3
CASSSVPGQVLSSTDTQYF
>NA|TRBJ2-7|TRBV10-3
CAISESRGTAPYEQYF